This TCR beta chain was sequenced for a study of blood T cells in healthy people across ages. Germline V gene sequence: CDR1 SGHRS, CDR2 YFSETQ. The length of the CDR3 is 14 residues. Trimming pared 4 bases from V and 3 bases from J, leaving 11 bases between. For the second PCR, which ran for about 6 to 11 cycles, a sample-barcoded 5' primer and a J-beta primer mix were used. Tags on each cDNA molecule came from a template-switch adaptor with 12 random nucleotides. MiXCR, applied by TCRdb to the 5' RACE reads, yields one record per CDR3 protein. The sample comprises hundreds of thousands of distinct CDR3 sequences, 58% of which are singletons, and 30% to 45% rests with the top ten.

The TCR sequence derives from a man aged 55 to 70 in good health. The chain uses TRBV5-1 and TRBJ2-1; D possibly corresponds to TRBD2 (6 bases). The material sequenced was blood. CDR3 nucleotides: TGCGCCAGCAGCGAGACTAGTATCTACAATGAGCAGTTCTTC. This gives the protein CASSETSIYNEQFF.